This is a list of T cell receptor beta chains from one sample in a study of cytomegalovirus exposure and HLA in healthy donors. Repertoires were generated with immunoSEQ multiplex PCR, while TCRdb's copy carries only in-frame clones and drops some. The sample includes around 91,000 clones, approximately 89% of them seen just once. Sample: PBMCs. Receptors originate from a man aged 25 to 45 in good health and CMV-seropositive. Each CDR3 is given with its conserved first and last residue. Each record gives: clone size, D gene, J gene, V gene, CDR3 protein, CDR3 DNA. The D gene is left open where the match is weak. Clone size is stated in some rows and not others, as once, few, many or a class when expanded.

abundance: once
d_gene: NA
j_gene: TRBJ1-3
v_gene: TRBV6-1
CDR3aa: CASARRASGNTIYF
CDR3nt: TGTGCCAGCGCCAGGCGAGCTTCTGGAAACACCATATATTTT

abundance: NA
d_gene: NA
j_gene: TRBJ2-7
v_gene: TRBV5-1
CDR3aa: CASSSGDSSYEQYF
CDR3nt: TGCGCCAGCAGCTCAGGGGATTCTTCCTACGAGCAGTACTTC

abundance: NA
d_gene: TRBD1
j_gene: TRBJ2-1
v_gene: TRBV19
CDR3aa: CAAGRAGGSEQFF
CDR3nt: TGTGCCGCGGGCCGGGCAGGGGGAAGTGAGCAGTTCTTC

abundance: NA
d_gene: NA
j_gene: TRBJ1-3
v_gene: TRBV6-5
CDR3aa: CASRPRSLSGNTIYF
CDR3nt: TGTGCCAGCAGACCTCGTAGTCTTTCTGGAAACACCATATATTTT

abundance: few
d_gene: NA
j_gene: TRBJ1-1
v_gene: TRBV14
CDR3aa: CASSLPDSVEAFF
CDR3nt: TGTGCCAGCAGCCTCCCTGACTCGGTTGAAGCTTTCTTT

abundance: once
d_gene: TRBD2
j_gene: TRBJ2-7
v_gene: TRBV6-5
CDR3aa: CASRGLVPYEQYF
CDR3nt: TGTGCCAGCCGCGGACTAGTTCCCTACGAGCAGTACTTC

abundance: NA
d_gene: NA
j_gene: TRBJ2-6
v_gene: TRBV6-1
CDR3aa: CASSETSSGANVLTF
CDR3nt: TGTGCCAGCAGTGAGACAAGCTCTGGGGCCAACGTCCTGACTTTC

abundance: NA
d_gene: NA
j_gene: TRBJ2-7
v_gene: TRBV6-6
CDR3aa: CASSFQDKSSYEQYF
CDR3nt: TGTGCCAGCAGTTTTCAGGACAAGAGCTCCTACGAGCAGTACTTC

abundance: NA
d_gene: NA
j_gene: TRBJ2-4
v_gene: TRBV30
CDR3aa: CAWSAQYLAKNIQYF
CDR3nt: TGTGCCTGGAGTGCCCAGTACCTAGCCAAAAACATTCAGTACTTC

abundance: NA
d_gene: NA
j_gene: TRBJ1-6
v_gene: TRBV5-6
CDR3aa: CASSLGQDNSPLHF
CDR3nt: TGTGCCAGCAGCTTGGGACAGGATAATTCACCCCTCCACTTT

abundance: NA
d_gene: TRBD2
j_gene: TRBJ2-2
v_gene: TRBV5-1
CDR3aa: CASSPRLAGDTGELFF
CDR3nt: TGCGCCAGCAGCCCCAGACTAGCGGGCGACACCGGGGAGCTGTTTTTT

abundance: NA
d_gene: NA
j_gene: TRBJ2-7
v_gene: TRBV29-1
CDR3aa: CSVGTGNYEQYF
CDR3nt: TGCAGCGTTGGAACAGGGAACTACGAGCAGTACTTC

abundance: NA
d_gene: NA
j_gene: TRBJ2-7
v_gene: TRBV2
CDR3aa: CASSRDIYEQYF
CDR3nt: TGTGCCAGCAGCCGGGACATCTACGAGCAGTACTTC

abundance: NA
d_gene: NA
j_gene: TRBJ2-7
v_gene: TRBV20-1
CDR3aa: CSAQTAYEQYF
CDR3nt: TGCAGTGCACAGACAGCATACGAGCAGTACTTC

abundance: NA
d_gene: NA
j_gene: TRBJ1-2
v_gene: TRBV18
CDR3aa: CASSPQTGLYGYTF
CDR3nt: TGTGCCAGCTCACCACAGACGGGACTCTATGGCTACACCTTC

abundance: few
d_gene: NA
j_gene: TRBJ1-2
v_gene: TRBV6-6
CDR3aa: CASRKQGGGYTF
CDR3nt: TGTGCCAGCAGGAAACAGGGCGGTGGCTACACCTTC

abundance: NA
d_gene: TRBD2
j_gene: TRBJ2-7
v_gene: TRBV27
CDR3aa: CASSGWGGPYEQYF
CDR3nt: TGTGCCAGCAGTGGCTGGGGGGGACCTTACGAGCAGTACTTC

abundance: NA
d_gene: NA
j_gene: TRBJ1-2
v_gene: TRBV28
CDR3aa: CASSLAVIGRYGYTF
CDR3nt: TGTGCCAGCAGCCTGGCCGTAATCGGGAGATATGGCTACACCTTC

abundance: once
d_gene: TRBD2
j_gene: TRBJ2-1
v_gene: TRBV27
CDR3aa: CASSLGTSGSTSSYNEQFF
CDR3nt: TGTGCCAGCAGTTTGGGCACTAGCGGGAGTACCAGCTCCTACAATGAGCAGTTCTTC

abundance: NA
d_gene: NA
j_gene: TRBJ1-1
v_gene: TRBV5-1
CDR3aa: CASSTGVGDTEAFF
CDR3nt: TGCGCCAGCAGCACCGGGGTCGGGGACACTGAAGCTTTCTTT

abundance: once
d_gene: NA
j_gene: TRBJ2-2
v_gene: TRBV5-5
CDR3aa: CASSLWGRELFF
CDR3nt: TGTGCCAGCAGCTTGTGGGGGCGGGAGCTGTTTTTT

abundance: few
d_gene: NA
j_gene: TRBJ2-7
v_gene: TRBV10-3
CDR3aa: CATSPQDSDYEQYF
CDR3nt: TGTGCCACCAGCCCCCAGGACTCCGACTACGAGCAGTACTTC

abundance: NA
d_gene: NA
j_gene: TRBJ2-7
v_gene: TRBV2
CDR3aa: CASSEAQGGHEQYF
CDR3nt: TGTGCCAGCAGTGAAGCGCAGGGGGGCCACGAGCAGTACTTC

abundance: NA
d_gene: NA
j_gene: TRBJ2-7
v_gene: TRBV21-1
CDR3aa: CASNPSGLSYEQYF
CDR3nt: TGTGCCAGCAACCCTAGCGGACTCTCCTACGAGCAGTACTTC

abundance: NA
d_gene: NA
j_gene: TRBJ2-7
v_gene: TRBV5-4
CDR3aa: CASSLVDGVARYEQYF
CDR3nt: TGTGCCAGCAGCCTGGTCGATGGGGTAGCGCGCTACGAGCAGTACTTC

abundance: few
d_gene: NA
j_gene: TRBJ1-1
v_gene: TRBV28
CDR3aa: CASSRQASRTEAFF
CDR3nt: TGTGCCAGCAGCCGACAGGCGTCTCGCACTGAAGCTTTCTTT

abundance: NA
d_gene: NA
j_gene: TRBJ2-1
v_gene: TRBV11-3
CDR3aa: CASSLGQHNEQFF
CDR3nt: TGTGCCAGCAGCTTGGGACAACACAATGAGCAGTTCTTC

abundance: NA
d_gene: TRBD1
j_gene: TRBJ2-5
v_gene: TRBV28
CDR3aa: CASSLPAAQGRETQYF
CDR3nt: TGTGCCAGCAGTTTACCGGCGGCACAGGGGCGGGAGACCCAGTACTTC

abundance: NA
d_gene: NA
j_gene: TRBJ2-1
v_gene: TRBV6-4
CDR3aa: CASSALGGSYNEQFF
CDR3nt: TGTGCCAGCAGTGCCCTGGGGGGCTCCTACAATGAGCAGTTCTTC

abundance: NA
d_gene: TRBD2
j_gene: TRBJ2-7
v_gene: TRBV7-9
CDR3aa: CASSSGLADSYEQYF
CDR3nt: TGTGCCAGCAGCTCGGGACTAGCGGACTCCTACGAGCAGTACTTC

abundance: NA
d_gene: NA
j_gene: TRBJ2-5
v_gene: TRBV28
CDR3aa: CASSYTGVTQYF
CDR3nt: TGTGCCAGCAGTTACACCGGGGTCACCCAGTACTTC

abundance: NA
d_gene: TRBD2
j_gene: TRBJ2-2
v_gene: TRBV10-3
CDR3aa: CAISDPTSGSDGELFF
CDR3nt: TGTGCCATCAGCGACCCAACTAGCGGGAGCGACGGGGAGCTGTTTTTT

abundance: NA
d_gene: NA
j_gene: TRBJ2-5
v_gene: TRBV28
CDR3aa: CASSSWTGYQETQYF
CDR3nt: TGTGCCAGCAGTTCATGGACGGGGTACCAAGAGACCCAGTACTTC

abundance: NA
d_gene: NA
j_gene: TRBJ1-3
v_gene: TRBV11-1
CDR3aa: CASSLSRETIYF
CDR3nt: TGTGCCAGCAGCTTATCCCGGGAGACCATATATTTT

abundance: NA
d_gene: TRBD1
j_gene: TRBJ1-2
v_gene: TRBV28
CDR3aa: CASSIGGQAIYGYTF
CDR3nt: TGTGCCAGCAGCATAGGGGGACAGGCTATCTATGGCTACACCTTC

abundance: NA
d_gene: NA
j_gene: TRBJ2-7
v_gene: TRBV2
CDR3aa: CASSSSYEQYF
CDR3nt: TGTGCCAGCAGCTCCTCGTACGAGCAGTACTTC

abundance: once
d_gene: NA
j_gene: TRBJ2-7
v_gene: TRBV11-2
CDR3aa: CASSSQGSSSHEQYF
CDR3nt: TGTGCCAGCAGCTCCCAGGGTAGCTCCTCCCACGAGCAGTACTTC

abundance: NA
d_gene: NA
j_gene: TRBJ2-1
v_gene: TRBV14
CDR3aa: CASSQGQSYNEQFF
CDR3nt: TGTGCCAGCAGCCAAGGACAATCCTACAATGAGCAGTTCTTC